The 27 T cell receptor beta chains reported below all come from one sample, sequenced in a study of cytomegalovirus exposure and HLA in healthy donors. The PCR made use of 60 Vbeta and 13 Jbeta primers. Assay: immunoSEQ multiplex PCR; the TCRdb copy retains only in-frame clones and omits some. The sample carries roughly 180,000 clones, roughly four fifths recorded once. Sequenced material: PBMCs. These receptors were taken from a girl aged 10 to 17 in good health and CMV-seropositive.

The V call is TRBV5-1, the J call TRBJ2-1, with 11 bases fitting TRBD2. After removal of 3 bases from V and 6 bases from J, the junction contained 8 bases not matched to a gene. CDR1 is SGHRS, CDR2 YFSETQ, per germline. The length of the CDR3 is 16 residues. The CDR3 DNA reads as TGCGCCAGCAGCTCCTCTAGCGGGGGGCCCCTCAATGAGCAGTTCTTC. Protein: CASSSSSGGPLNEQFF.

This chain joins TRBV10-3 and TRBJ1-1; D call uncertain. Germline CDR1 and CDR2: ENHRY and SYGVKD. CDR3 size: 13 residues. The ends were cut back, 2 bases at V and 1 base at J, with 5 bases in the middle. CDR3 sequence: CAISEPGNTEAFF. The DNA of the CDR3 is TGTGCCATCAGTGAGCCCGGGAACACTGAAGCTTTCTTT.

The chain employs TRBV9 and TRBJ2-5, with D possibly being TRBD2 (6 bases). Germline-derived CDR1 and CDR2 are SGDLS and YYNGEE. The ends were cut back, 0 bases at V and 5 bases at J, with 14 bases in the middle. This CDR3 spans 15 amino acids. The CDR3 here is CASSVDGSGGETQYF. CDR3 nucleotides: TGTGCCAGCAGCGTAGACGGGAGTGGGGGGGAGACCCAGTACTTC.

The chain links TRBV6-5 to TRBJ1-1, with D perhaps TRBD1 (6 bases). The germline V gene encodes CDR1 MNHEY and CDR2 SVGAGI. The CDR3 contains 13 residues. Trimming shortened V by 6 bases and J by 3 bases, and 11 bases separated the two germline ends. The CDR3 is CASRSGDDTEAFF. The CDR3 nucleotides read TGTGCCAGCAGATCAGGGGATGACACTGAAGCTTTCTTT.

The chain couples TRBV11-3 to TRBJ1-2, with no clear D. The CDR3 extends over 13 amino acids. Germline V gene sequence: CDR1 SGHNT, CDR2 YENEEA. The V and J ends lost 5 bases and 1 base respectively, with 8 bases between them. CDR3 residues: CASSLRGNYGYTF. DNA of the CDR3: TGTGCCAGCAGCCTCCGAGGTAACTATGGCTACACCTTC.

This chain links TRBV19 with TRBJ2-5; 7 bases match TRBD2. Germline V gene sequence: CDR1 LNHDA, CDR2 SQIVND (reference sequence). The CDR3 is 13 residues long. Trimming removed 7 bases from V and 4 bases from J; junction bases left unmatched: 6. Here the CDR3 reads CASTVRGGETQYF. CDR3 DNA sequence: TGTGCCAGTACTGTCCGCGGGGGAGAGACCCAGTACTTC.

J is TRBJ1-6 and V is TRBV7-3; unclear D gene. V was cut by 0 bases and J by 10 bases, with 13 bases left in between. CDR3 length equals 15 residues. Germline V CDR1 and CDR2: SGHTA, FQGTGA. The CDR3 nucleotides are TGTGCCAGCAGCTTAACGGCGGGGTTATCATCACCCCTCCACTTT. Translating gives CASSLTAGLSSPLHF.

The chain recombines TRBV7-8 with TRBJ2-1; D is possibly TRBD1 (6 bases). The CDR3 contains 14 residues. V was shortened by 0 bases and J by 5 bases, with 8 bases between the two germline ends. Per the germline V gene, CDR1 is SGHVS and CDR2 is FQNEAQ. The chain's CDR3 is CASSLAGGDNEQFF. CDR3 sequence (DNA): TGTGCCAGCAGCTTAGCAGGGGGTGACAATGAGCAGTTCTTC. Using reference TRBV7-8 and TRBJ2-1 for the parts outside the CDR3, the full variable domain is GAGVSQSPRYKVAKRGQDVALRCDPISGHVSLFWYQQALGQGPEFLTYFQNEAQLDKSGLPSDRFFAERPEGSVSTLKIQRTQQEDSAVYLCASSLAGGDNEQFFGPGTRLTVL.

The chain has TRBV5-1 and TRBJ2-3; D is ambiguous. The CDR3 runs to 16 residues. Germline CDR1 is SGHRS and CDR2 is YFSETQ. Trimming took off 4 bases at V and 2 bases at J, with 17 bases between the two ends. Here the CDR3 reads CASSLTTFSNTDTQYF. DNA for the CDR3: TGCGCCAGCAGCCTTACCACCTTCTCTAACACAGATACGCAGTATTTT.

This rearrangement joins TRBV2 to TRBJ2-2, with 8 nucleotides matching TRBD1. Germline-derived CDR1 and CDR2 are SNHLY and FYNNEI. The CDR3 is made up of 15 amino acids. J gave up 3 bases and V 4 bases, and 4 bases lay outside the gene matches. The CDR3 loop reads CASSGTGRHTGELFF. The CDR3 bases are TGTGCCAGCAGTGGGACAGGGAGGCACACCGGGGAGCTGTTTTTT.

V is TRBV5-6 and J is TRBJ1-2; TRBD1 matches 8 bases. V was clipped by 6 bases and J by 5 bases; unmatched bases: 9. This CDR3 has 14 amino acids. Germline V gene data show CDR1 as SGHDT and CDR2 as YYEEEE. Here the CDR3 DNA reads TGTGCCAGCACCCCCAGGGGGCGCCGATATGGCTACACCTTC. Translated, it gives CASTPRGRRYGYTF.

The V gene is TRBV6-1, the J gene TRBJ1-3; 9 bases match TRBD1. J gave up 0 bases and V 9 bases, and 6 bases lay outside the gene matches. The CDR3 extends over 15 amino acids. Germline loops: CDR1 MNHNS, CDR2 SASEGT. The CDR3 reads CASGTGPISGNTIYF. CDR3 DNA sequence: TGTGCCAGTGGGACAGGGCCGATCTCTGGAAACACCATATATTTT.

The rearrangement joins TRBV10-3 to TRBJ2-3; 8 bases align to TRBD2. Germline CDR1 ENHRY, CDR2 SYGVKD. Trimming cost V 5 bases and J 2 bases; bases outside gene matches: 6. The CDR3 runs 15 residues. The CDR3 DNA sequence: TGTGCCATCAGTTCGGAGCGGGGGATCACAGATACGCAGTATTTT. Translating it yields CAISSERGITDTQYF.

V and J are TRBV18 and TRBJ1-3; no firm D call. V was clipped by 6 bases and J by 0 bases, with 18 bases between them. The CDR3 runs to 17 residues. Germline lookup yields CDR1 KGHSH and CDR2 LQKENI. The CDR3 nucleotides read TGTGCCAGCTCCGACCAGCCGGAGTTGACCTCTGGAAACACCATATATTTT. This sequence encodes CASSDQPELTSGNTIYF.

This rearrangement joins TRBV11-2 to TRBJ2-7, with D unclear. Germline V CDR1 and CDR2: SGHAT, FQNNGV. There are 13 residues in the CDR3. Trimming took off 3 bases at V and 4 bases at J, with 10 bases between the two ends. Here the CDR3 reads CASSFAEWYEQYF. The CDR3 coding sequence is TGTGCCAGCAGCTTCGCGGAATGGTACGAGCAGTACTTC.

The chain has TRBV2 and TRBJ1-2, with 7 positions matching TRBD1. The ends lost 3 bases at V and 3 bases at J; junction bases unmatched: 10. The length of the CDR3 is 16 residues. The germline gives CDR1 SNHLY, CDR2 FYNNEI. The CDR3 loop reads CASSDAPGTEHYGYTF. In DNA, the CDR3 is TGTGCCAGCAGTGATGCCCCGGGGACAGAGCACTATGGCTACACCTTC.

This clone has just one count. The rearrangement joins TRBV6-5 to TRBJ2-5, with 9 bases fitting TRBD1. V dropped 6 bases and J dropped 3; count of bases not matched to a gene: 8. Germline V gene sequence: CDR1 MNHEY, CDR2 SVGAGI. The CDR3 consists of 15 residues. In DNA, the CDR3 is TGTGCCAGCAGATCGACCGGGACAGGGAAAGAGACCCAGTACTTC. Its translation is CASRSTGTGKETQYF.

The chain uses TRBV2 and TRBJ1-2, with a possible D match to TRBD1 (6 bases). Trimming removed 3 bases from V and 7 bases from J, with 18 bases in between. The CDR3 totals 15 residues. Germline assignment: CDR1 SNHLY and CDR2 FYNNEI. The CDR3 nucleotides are TGTGCCAGCAGTGATCAGGGGACCTATTCGGGTGGCTACACCTTC. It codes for CASSDQGTYSGGYTF.

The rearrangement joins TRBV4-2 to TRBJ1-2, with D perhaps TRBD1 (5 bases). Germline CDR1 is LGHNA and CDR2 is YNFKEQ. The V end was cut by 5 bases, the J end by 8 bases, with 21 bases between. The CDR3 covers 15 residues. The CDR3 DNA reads TGTGCCAGCAGCTTTAAGGACACCGACCCGAGAGGCTACACCTTC. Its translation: CASSFKDTDPRGYTF.

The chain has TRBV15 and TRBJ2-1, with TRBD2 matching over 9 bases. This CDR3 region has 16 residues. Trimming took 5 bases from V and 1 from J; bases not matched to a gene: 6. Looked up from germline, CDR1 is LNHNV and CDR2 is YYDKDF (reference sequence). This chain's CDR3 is CATSGGLAESYNEQFF. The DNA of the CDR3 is TGTGCCACCAGCGGGGGACTAGCTGAGTCCTACAATGAGCAGTTCTTC.

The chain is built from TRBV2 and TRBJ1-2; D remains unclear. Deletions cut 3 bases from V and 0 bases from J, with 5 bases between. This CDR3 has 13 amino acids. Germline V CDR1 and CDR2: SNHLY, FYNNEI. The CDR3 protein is CASSDVTNYGYTF. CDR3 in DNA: TGTGCCAGCAGTGACGTAACTAACTATGGCTACACCTTC.

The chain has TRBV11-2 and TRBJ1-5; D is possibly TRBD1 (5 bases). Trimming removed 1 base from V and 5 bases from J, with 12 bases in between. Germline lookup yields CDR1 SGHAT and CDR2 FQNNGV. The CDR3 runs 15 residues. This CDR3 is CASSLGQGPYQPQHF. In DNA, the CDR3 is TGTGCCAGCAGCTTAGGCCAGGGCCCTTATCAGCCCCAGCATTTT. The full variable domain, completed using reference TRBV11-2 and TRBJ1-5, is EAGVAQSPRYKIIEKRQSVAFWCNPISGHATLYWYQQILGQGPKLLIQFQNNGVVDDSQLPKDRFSAERLKGVDSTLKIQPAKLEDSAVYLCASSLGQGPYQPQHFGDGTRLSIL.

CDR3 nucleotide sequence: TGTGCCAGCAGCCAAGACAGGGGCCTCACTGAAGCTTTCTTT. Translating it yields CASSQDRGLTEAFF. J is TRBJ1-1 and V is TRBV14; D may be TRBD1 (6 bases). Germline V gene data show CDR1 as SGHDN and CDR2 as FVKESK. CDR3 length: 14 amino acids. V was clipped by 0 bases and J by 4 bases, with 9 bases between them.

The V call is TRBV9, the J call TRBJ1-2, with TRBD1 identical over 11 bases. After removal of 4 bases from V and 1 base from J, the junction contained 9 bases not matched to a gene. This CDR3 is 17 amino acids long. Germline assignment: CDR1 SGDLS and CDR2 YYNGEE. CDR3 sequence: CASSLRTGGTYNYGYTF. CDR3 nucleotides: TGTGCCAGCAGCCTTCGGACAGGGGGCACGTATAACTATGGCTACACCTTC.

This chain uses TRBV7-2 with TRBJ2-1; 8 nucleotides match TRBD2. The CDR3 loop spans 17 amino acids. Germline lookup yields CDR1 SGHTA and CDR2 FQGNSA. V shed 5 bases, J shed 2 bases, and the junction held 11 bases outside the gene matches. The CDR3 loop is CASSPWGSGDTYNEQFF. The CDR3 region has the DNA TGTGCCAGCAGCCCCTGGGGTAGCGGGGACACCTACAATGAGCAGTTCTTC.

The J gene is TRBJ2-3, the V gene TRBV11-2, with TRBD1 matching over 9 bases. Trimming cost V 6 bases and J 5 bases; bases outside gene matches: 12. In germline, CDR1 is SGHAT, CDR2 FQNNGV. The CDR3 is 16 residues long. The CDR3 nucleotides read TGTGCCAGCAGATCCATCCTACAGGGGGCGGGAGATACGCAGTATTTT. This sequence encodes CASRSILQGAGDTQYF.

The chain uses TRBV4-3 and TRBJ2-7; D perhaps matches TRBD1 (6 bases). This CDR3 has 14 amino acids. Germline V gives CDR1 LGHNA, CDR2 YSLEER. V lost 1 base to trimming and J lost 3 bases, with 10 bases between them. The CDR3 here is CASSQGTGNYEQYF. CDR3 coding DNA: TGCGCCAGCAGCCAAGGTACAGGGAACTACGAGCAGTACTTC.